This is a list of T cell receptor beta chains from one sample in a study of response to subunit inactivated influenza vaccine. TCRdb processed the RT-PCR reads anew with MiXCR; each CDR3 protein has one entry. The data show around 760,000 distinct CDR3 sequences, roughly 14% seen once. Sequenced material: PBMCs from blood, taken less than 15 days before vaccination. The receptors originated from a man aged 50-59 years who received an inactivated influenza vaccine. Both conserved end residues are part of each CDR3. The order of the fields is J gene, D gene, V gene, clone size, CDR3 protein, CDR3 DNA. A D gene is named only where the DNA matches it firmly. For some rows the clone size is stated as once, few or many, or as a class when expanded; others skip it.

>TRBJ2-5|NA|TRBV7-9|NA
CASSLERIRVPQETQYF
TGTGCCAGCAGTTTAGAGCGGATCCGCGTGCCCCAAGAGACCCAGTACTTC
>TRBJ1-2|NA|TRBV27|NA
CASRPMGGGGYGYTF
TGTGCCAGCCGCCCGATGGGAGGTGGTGGCTATGGCTACACCTTC
>TRBJ2-1|NA|TRBV4-3|many
CASSPAGRGSYNEQFF
TGCGCCAGCAGCCCCGCGGGCAGGGGCTCCTACAATGAGCAGTTCTTC
>TRBJ2-5|TRBD1|TRBV4-2|NA
CASSLRQGRQETQYF
TGTGCCAGCAGCCTACGACAGGGTCGGCAAGAGACCCAGTACTTC
>TRBJ1-5|TRBD1|TRBV5-8|many
CASSRGTGGQPQHF
TGTGCCAGCAGCCGGGGGACAGGGGGTCAGCCCCAGCATTTT
>TRBJ2-7|NA|TRBV2|NA
CASRDSGDYEQYF
TGTGCCAGCAGGGACAGCGGGGACTACGAGCAGTACTTC
>TRBJ2-3|NA|TRBV28|many
CASSPSVGLGSLSDTQYF
TGTGCCAGCAGCCCAAGCGTGGGCCTCGGGAGTCTCTCAGATACGCAGTATTTT
>TRBJ2-7|TRBD1|TRBV12-3/TRBV12-4|NA
CASSPTTGQGYEQYF
TGTGCCAGCAGTCCGACGACAGGGCAGGGCTACGAGCAGTACTTC
>TRBJ1-2|NA|TRBV7-2|NA
CASSFGSDYGYTF
TGTGCCAGCAGCTTCGGCAGCGATTATGGCTACACCTTC
>TRBJ2-2|NA|TRBV12-3/TRBV12-4|NA
CASLLGVALGELFF
TGTGCCAGCCTATTAGGGGTGGCGCTCGGGGAGCTGTTTTTT
>TRBJ2-1|NA|TRBV11-2|NA
CASSFQSRGYNEQFF
TGTGCCAGCAGCTTCCAGTCGAGGGGCTACAATGAGCAGTTCTTC
>TRBJ2-7|TRBD2|TRBV24-1|few
CATSDGGGLDEQYF
TGTGCCACCAGTGATGGCGGGGGACTCGACGAGCAGTACTTC
>TRBJ2-7|NA|TRBV19|many
CASTPGGSYEQYF
TGTGCCAGTACCCCAGGGGGGAGCTACGAGCAGTACTTC
>TRBJ2-5|TRBD1|TRBV10-3|few
CAISLGTGGGQETQYF
TGTGCCATCAGTCTTGGGACAGGGGGCGGCCAAGAGACCCAGTACTTC
>TRBJ2-5|TRBD2|TRBV7-2|many
CASSLGLAGVETQYF
TGTGCCAGCAGCTTAGGACTAGCGGGGGTAGAGACCCAGTACTTC
>TRBJ2-3|TRBD2|TRBV3-1|NA
CASSQFPGGPDTQYF
TGTGCCAGCAGCCAATTCCCGGGGGGGCCTGATACGCAGTATTTT
>TRBJ2-5|NA|TRBV5-5|many
CASSLEGPGTQYF
TGTGCCAGCAGCTTGGAAGGTCCAGGGACCCAGTACTTC
>TRBJ2-2|NA|TRBV24-1|NA
CATSDPTEHFAGELFF
TGTGCCACCAGTGACCCGACAGAACATTTCGCCGGGGAGCTGTTTTTT
>TRBJ2-1|NA|TRBV12-3/TRBV12-4|NA
CASTLSYNEQFF
TGTGCCAGCACCCTCAGCTACAATGAGCAGTTCTTC
>TRBJ2-5|NA|TRBV10-2|few
CASSDGLVGIQETQYF
TGCGCCAGCAGTGATGGGTTGGTGGGGATACAAGAGACCCAGTACTTC
>TRBJ1-2|TRBD1|TRBV28|NA
CASRGGMAANYGYTF
TGTGCCAGCAGAGGGGGCATGGCAGCTAACTATGGCTACACCTTC
>TRBJ1-5|TRBD1|TRBV6-2/TRBV6-3|NA
CASSYGTGANQPQHF
TGTGCCAGCAGTTACGGGACAGGGGCCAATCAGCCCCAGCATTTT
>TRBJ2-3|NA|TRBV7-2|few
CASSGRDGRTDTQYF
TGTGCCAGCAGCGGAAGGGACGGACGCACAGATACGCAGTATTTT
>TRBJ2-1|NA|TRBV20-1|few
CSASEQVDEQFF
TGCAGTGCTAGCGAGCAGGTGGACGAGCAGTTCTTC
>TRBJ2-3|TRBD2|TRBV5-1|many
CASSLYSGGTDTQYF
TGCGCCAGCAGCTTATATAGCGGGGGCACAGATACGCAGTATTTT
>TRBJ1-2|TRBD1|TRBV18|NA
CASSSSQGRNYGYTF
TGTGCCAGCAGCTCGTCACAGGGGAGGAACTATGGCTACACCTTC
>TRBJ2-4|TRBD2|TRBV28|NA
CASSSLAGRDVNIQYF
TGTGCCAGCAGTTCATTAGCCGGGAGGGACGTGAACATTCAGTACTTC
>TRBJ1-1|NA|TRBV7-8|NA
CASSLGSGRATEAFF
TGTGCCAGCAGCTTAGGGTCAGGGAGGGCCACTGAAGCTTTCTTT
>TRBJ2-5|TRBD1|TRBV2|few
CASSTGTGVGTQYF
TGTGCCAGCAGCACCGGGACAGGGGTCGGGACCCAGTACTTC
>TRBJ2-1|NA|TRBV29-1|few
CSVETDRDHEQFF
TGCAGCGTTGAAACTGATCGGGACCATGAGCAGTTCTTC
>TRBJ2-7|TRBD1|TRBV20-1|few
CSAISTGQGLYEQYF
TGCAGTGCTATAAGTACGGGACAGGGATTGTACGAGCAGTACTTC
>TRBJ2-2|NA|TRBV4-1|many
CASSQTQGTGELFF
TGCGCCAGCAGCCAGACCCAGGGCACCGGGGAGCTGTTTTTT
>TRBJ2-1|TRBD2|TRBV12-3/TRBV12-4|few
CASSRGGVLTYNEQFF
TGTGCCAGCAGTCGGGGGGGGGTCTTGACGTACAATGAGCAGTTCTTC
>TRBJ2-1|NA|TRBV27|many
CASSSLPGLYNEQFF
TGTGCCAGCAGTTCTCTCCCGGGACTCTACAATGAGCAGTTCTTC
>TRBJ2-2|NA|TRBV7-9|few
CASSATGHTGELFF
TGTGCCAGCAGCGCTACAGGTCACACCGGGGAGCTGTTTTTT
>TRBJ1-1|TRBD1|TRBV6-2/TRBV6-3|NA
CASSYSGTGWTEAFF
TGTGCCAGCAGTTACTCAGGGACAGGGTGGACTGAAGCTTTCTTT
>TRBJ2-5|TRBD2|TRBV20-1|many
CSASGFVAGIQETQYF
TGCAGTGCTAGTGGGTTTGTAGCGGGGATCCAAGAGACCCAGTACTTC
>TRBJ2-3|TRBD1|TRBV12-3/TRBV12-4|few
CASSPGQGGGGF
TGTGCCAGCAGCCCGGGACAGGGAGGCGGGGGTTTT
>TRBJ2-1|NA|TRBV12-3/TRBV12-4|many
CASSLYGQNEQFF
TGTGCCAGCAGTTTATACGGACAAAATGAGCAGTTCTTC
>TRBJ1-1|NA|TRBV5-6|many
CASSLTGQGTEAFF
TGTGCCAGCAGCTTAACAGGGCAGGGAACTGAAGCTTTCTTT
>TRBJ1-2|TRBD1|TRBV30|NA
CAVQGQGARGYTF
TGTGCCGTACAAGGACAGGGGGCGCGTGGCTACACCTTC
>TRBJ2-2|TRBD2|TRBV4-2|NA
CASSQVRASGGPDGELFF
TGTGCCAGCAGCCAAGTACGTGCAAGCGGGGGGCCGGACGGGGAGCTGTTTTTT
>TRBJ2-7|NA|TRBV7-9|NA
CASGNRETPTYEQYF
TGTGCCAGCGGCAACCGGGAGACCCCGACCTACGAGCAGTACTTC
>TRBJ1-3|TRBD1|TRBV5-1|NA
CASSDSGTATSGNTIYF
TGCGCCAGCAGCGACTCGGGGACAGCGACCTCTGGAAACACCATATATTTT
>TRBJ2-2|TRBD2|TRBV4-2|few
CASSQGASGGPGELFF
TGTGCCAGCAGCCAAGGGGCTAGCGGGGGCCCCGGGGAGCTGTTTTTT